These T cell receptor beta chains were read from a single sample in a study of cytomegalovirus exposure and HLA in healthy donors. Sequenced by immunoSEQ multiplex PCR; TCRdb stores in-frame clones only, minus some. This sample carries around 100,000 clones, approximately 67% of them seen once, and the ten largest clones take almost 8.5%. Sequenced: PBMCs. The origin of the receptors is a young man in good health and CMV-seropositive. Both conserved end residues are part of each CDR3. The D gene is left open where the match is weak. Only part of the rows carry a size: once, few, many, or a class if the clone is expanded.

TRBJ2-3,TRBV9,.,TRBD1,CASSVATGTVTDTQYF,TGTGCCAGCAGCGTAGCAACCGGGACAGTCACAGATACGCAGTATTTT
TRBJ2-2,TRBV10-2,once,TRBD1,CATDRDGELFF,TGCGCCACCGACAGGGACGGGGAGCTGTTTTTT
TRBJ2-3,TRBV6-5,.,.,CARLPTPEDTQYF,TGTGCCAGACTCCCTACCCCGGAGGATACGCAGTATTTT
TRBJ1-1,TRBV27,.,TRBD1,CASSLWGQTTEAFF,TGTGCCAGCAGTCTATGGGGACAGACCACTGAAGCTTTCTTT
TRBJ2-7,TRBV5-4,.,TRBD2,CASSLRAGGQYEQYF,TGTGCCAGCAGCTTGCGAGCGGGGGGGCAATACGAGCAGTACTTC
TRBJ2-1,TRBV7-9,few,TRBD2,CASSLELRLAGNEQFF,TGTGCCAGCAGCTTAGAGTTGCGACTAGCGGGGAATGAGCAGTTCTTC
TRBJ2-1,TRBV10-1,.,.,CASSEEEGKVQFF,TGCGCCAGCAGTGAAGAGGAGGGTAAGGTGCAGTTCTTC
TRBJ1-4,TRBV28,.,TRBD1,CASSQGQLDKHEKPFF,TGTGCCAGCAGTCAGGGACAGCTAGATAAACATGAAAAACCGTTTTTT
TRBJ1-1,TRBV4-1,few,TRBD1,CASSARQGADTEAFF,TGCGCCAGCAGCGCGAGACAGGGGGCGGACACTGAAGCTTTCTTT
TRBJ1-1,TRBV7-8,.,.,CASSPPVGGGTEAFF,TGTGCCAGCAGCCCCCCTGTGGGGGGAGGAACTGAAGCTTTCTTT
TRBJ2-1,TRBV7-2,.,TRBD2,CASTWTSGGGNEQFF,TGTGCCAGCACCTGGACTAGCGGGGGGGGGAATGAGCAGTTCTTC
TRBJ2-5,TRBV5-1,.,.,CASSLDQARQETQYF,TGCGCCAGCAGCTTGGACCAGGCCCGCCAAGAGACCCAGTACTTC
TRBJ2-1,TRBV2,.,TRBD1,CASTRDRGNEQFF,TGTGCCAGCACCCGGGACAGGGGGAATGAGCAGTTCTTC
TRBJ2-5,TRBV4-1,.,TRBD1,CASSQTQGAQYF,TGCGCCAGCAGCCAAACCCAGGGGGCCCAGTACTTC
TRBJ2-2,TRBV27,.,.,CASSLRGQWNVAGELFF,TGTGCCAGCAGTTTGCGGGGGCAGTGGAATGTCGCCGGGGAGCTGTTTTTT
TRBJ1-2,TRBV7-9,.,.,CASSLGTALNGYTF,TGTGCCAGCAGCTTAGGGACAGCGCTAAATGGCTACACCTTC
TRBJ2-7,TRBV28,few,.,CASSSSSSLGEQYF,TGTGCCAGCAGTTCCAGCAGTAGCTTGGGTGAGCAGTACTTC
TRBJ2-3,TRBV6-1,few,TRBD2,CASGGTSVETDTQYF,TGTGCCAGCGGGGGGACTAGCGTAGAGACAGATACGCAGTATTTT
TRBJ2-7,TRBV30,few,.,CAWRRTRGRIYEQYF,TGTGCCTGGCGAAGAACACGGGGGAGGATCTACGAGCAGTACTTC
TRBJ2-3,TRBV5-6,few,.,CASSLGITGRDTQYF,TGTGCCAGCAGCTTGGGGATTACAGGGCGAGATACGCAGTATTTT
TRBJ1-5,TRBV7-9,.,TRBD1,CASSSDRGMAQPQHF,TGTGCCAGCAGTTCGGACAGGGGAATGGCTCAGCCCCAGCATTTT
TRBJ2-5,TRBV28,.,.,CASRLGEKETQYF,TGTGCCAGCAGGTTAGGGGAGAAGGAGACCCAGTACTTC
TRBJ1-2,TRBV19,few,TRBD1,CASSEDRIYGYTF,TGTGCCAGTAGTGAGGACAGGATCTATGGCTACACCTTC
TRBJ2-6,TRBV5-1,few,.,CASSPDGNSGANVLTF,TGCGCCAGCAGCCCAGACGGGAACTCTGGGGCCAACGTCCTGACTTTC
TRBJ2-2,TRBV2,.,TRBD2,CASRSGGSGELFF,TGTGCCAGCAGAAGCGGGGGATCCGGGGAGCTGTTTTTT
TRBJ1-6,TRBV7-2,few,.,CASSSREGNSPLHF,TGTGCCAGCAGCTCCAGGGAGGGGAATTCACCCCTCCACTTT
TRBJ2-1,TRBV10-2,.,.,CATSTGQVYNEQFF,TGCGCCACCTCAACGGGACAAGTCTACAATGAGCAGTTCTTC
TRBJ2-3,TRBV11-2,few,.,CASSLSGGASTDTQYF,TGTGCCAGCAGCTTATCTGGGGGGGCATCCACAGATACGCAGTATTTT
TRBJ1-3,TRBV6-1,.,TRBD1,CASSETPGGLSGNTIYF,TGTGCCAGCAGTGAAACACCAGGGGGACTCTCTGGAAACACCATATATTTT
TRBJ2-5,TRBV5-1,.,TRBD1,CASRLRPDRGGRETQYF,TGCGCCAGCAGGCTTCGACCTGACAGGGGAGGACGGGAGACCCAGTACTTC
TRBJ1-2,TRBV15,.,TRBD1,CATIRQGAGSSYGYTF,TGTGCCACCATTCGACAGGGGGCTGGCTCGAGCTATGGCTACACCTTC
TRBJ2-5,TRBV29-1,.,TRBD1,CSVGTGAQETQYF,TGCAGCGTGGGGACAGGGGCCCAAGAGACCCAGTACTTC
TRBJ1-1,TRBV19,.,TRBD1,CASSPRTGRISNTEAFF,TGTGCCAGTAGTCCACGGACAGGGCGAATTTCGAACACTGAAGCTTTCTTT
TRBJ2-5,TRBV9,few,TRBD2,CASSVVASGGQETQYF,TGTGCCAGCAGCGTAGTGGCTAGCGGGGGTCAAGAGACCCAGTACTTC
TRBJ2-2,TRBV29-1,few,TRBD1,CSVQTTGAITNTGELFF,TGCAGCGTACAAACCACAGGGGCCATCACGAACACCGGGGAGCTGTTTTTT
TRBJ2-7,TRBV7-6,.,TRBD1,CASSSLPPGQGNEQYF,TGTGCCAGCAGCTCCCTTCCACCGGGACAGGGTAACGAGCAGTACTTC
TRBJ1-4,TRBV5-4,few,TRBD1,CASSFLDRGNEKLFF,TGTGCCAGCAGCTTTCTGGACAGGGGTAATGAAAAACTGTTTTTT
TRBJ2-5,TRBV4-1,.,.,CASSSARGTQETQYF,TGCGCCAGCAGCTCAGCACGGGGGACCCAGGAGACCCAGTACTTC
TRBJ1-2,TRBV30,.,.,CAWSDRVDGYTF,TGTGCCTGGAGTGACAGGGTAGATGGCTACACCTTC
TRBJ1-2,TRBV2,.,.,CASSVGGTGWGSYGYTF,TGTGCCAGCAGTGTAGGAGGGACCGGTTGGGGCAGTTATGGCTACACCTTC
TRBJ2-5,TRBV19,few,.,CASSIGPTLQSQYF,TGTGCCAGTAGTATTGGGCCAACGCTTCAGTCCCAGTACTTC
TRBJ2-5,TRBV5-1,few,.,CASSSTGVYQETQYF,TGCGCCAGCAGCTCCACGGGGGTATACCAAGAGACCCAGTACTTC
TRBJ2-7,TRBV5-1,.,TRBD1,CASSPGKTGFDYEQYF,TGCGCCAGCAGCCCAGGGAAGACAGGGTTCGACTACGAGCAGTACTTC
TRBJ2-3,TRBV2,.,TRBD2,CASSARTSGEPTQYF,TGTGCCAGCAGTGCGAGGACTAGCGGGGAGCCTACGCAGTATTTT
TRBJ1-5,TRBV9,.,.,CASSVGREYQPQHF,TGTGCCAGCAGCGTAGGCAGGGAATATCAGCCCCAGCATTTT
TRBJ2-3,TRBV4-2,.,.,CASSQEGGYTDTQYF,TGTGCCAGCAGCCAAGAAGGCGGTTACACAGATACGCAGTATTTT
TRBJ2-5,TRBV10-1,.,TRBD2,CASSEWGGLAGAQETQYF,TGCGCCAGCAGTGAATGGGGAGGGTTAGCGGGGGCCCAAGAGACCCAGTACTTC
TRBJ2-1,TRBV6-1,.,.,CASSDRNRYTYNEQFF,TGTGCCAGCAGTGACAGAAACAGGTACACCTACAATGAGCAGTTCTTC